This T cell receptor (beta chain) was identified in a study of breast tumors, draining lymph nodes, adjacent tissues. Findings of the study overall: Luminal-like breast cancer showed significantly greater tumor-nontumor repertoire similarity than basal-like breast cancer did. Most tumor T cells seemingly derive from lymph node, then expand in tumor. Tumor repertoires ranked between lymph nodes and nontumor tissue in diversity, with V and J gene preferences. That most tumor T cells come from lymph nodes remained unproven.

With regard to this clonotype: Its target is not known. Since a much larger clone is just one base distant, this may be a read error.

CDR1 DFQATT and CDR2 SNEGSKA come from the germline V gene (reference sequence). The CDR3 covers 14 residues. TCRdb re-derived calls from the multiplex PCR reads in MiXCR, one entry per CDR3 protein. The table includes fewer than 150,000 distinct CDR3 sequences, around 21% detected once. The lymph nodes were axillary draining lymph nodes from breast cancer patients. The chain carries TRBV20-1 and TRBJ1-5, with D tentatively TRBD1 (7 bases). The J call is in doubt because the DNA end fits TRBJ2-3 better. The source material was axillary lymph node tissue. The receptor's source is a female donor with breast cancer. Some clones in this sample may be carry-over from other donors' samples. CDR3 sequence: CSAREAPGGQPQYF. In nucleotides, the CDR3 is TGCAGTGCTAGAGAAGCGCCCGGGGGACAGCCCCAGTATTTT.